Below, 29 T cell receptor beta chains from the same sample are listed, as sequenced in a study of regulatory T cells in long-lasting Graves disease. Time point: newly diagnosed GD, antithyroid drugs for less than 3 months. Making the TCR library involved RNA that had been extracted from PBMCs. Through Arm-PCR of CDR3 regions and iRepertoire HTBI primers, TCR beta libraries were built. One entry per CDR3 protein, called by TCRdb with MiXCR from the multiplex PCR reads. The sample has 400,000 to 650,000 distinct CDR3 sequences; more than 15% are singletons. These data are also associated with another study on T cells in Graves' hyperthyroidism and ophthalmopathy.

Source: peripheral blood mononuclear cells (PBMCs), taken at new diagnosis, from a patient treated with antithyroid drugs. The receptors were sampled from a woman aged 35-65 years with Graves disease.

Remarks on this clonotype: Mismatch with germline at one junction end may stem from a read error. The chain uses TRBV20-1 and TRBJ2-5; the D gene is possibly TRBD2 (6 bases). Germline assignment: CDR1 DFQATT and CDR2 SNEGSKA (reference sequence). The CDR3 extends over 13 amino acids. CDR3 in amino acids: CSAFSGLAGTRYF. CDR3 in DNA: TGCAGTGCCTTTAGCGGACTTGCGGGGACCCGGTACTTC.

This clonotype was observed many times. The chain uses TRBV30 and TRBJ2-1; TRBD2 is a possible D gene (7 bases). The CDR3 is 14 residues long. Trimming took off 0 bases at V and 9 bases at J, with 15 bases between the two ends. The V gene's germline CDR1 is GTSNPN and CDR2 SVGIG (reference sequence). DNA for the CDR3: TGTGCCTGGAGTGTCAGTGGGGGGGCGGGTGAGCAGTTCTTC. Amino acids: CAWSVSGGAGEQFF.

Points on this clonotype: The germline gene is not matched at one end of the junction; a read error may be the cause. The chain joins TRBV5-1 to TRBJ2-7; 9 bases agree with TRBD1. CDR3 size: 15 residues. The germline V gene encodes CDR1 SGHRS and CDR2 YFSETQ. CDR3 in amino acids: CASSLDRGGSYGQYF. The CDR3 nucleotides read TGCGCCAGCAGCCTGGACAGGGGAGGGTCCTACGGGCAGTACTTC.

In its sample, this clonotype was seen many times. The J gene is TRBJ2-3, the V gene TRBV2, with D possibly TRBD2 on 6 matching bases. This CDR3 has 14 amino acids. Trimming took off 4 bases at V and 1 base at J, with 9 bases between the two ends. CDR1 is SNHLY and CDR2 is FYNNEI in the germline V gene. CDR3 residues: CASSASAGTDTQYF. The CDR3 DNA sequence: TGTGCCAGCAGTGCTAGCGCCGGCACAGATACGCAGTATTTT.

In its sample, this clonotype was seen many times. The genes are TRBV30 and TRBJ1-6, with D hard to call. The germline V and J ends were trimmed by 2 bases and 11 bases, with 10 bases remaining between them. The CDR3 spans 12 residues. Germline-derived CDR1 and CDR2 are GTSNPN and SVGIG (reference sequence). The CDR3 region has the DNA TGTGCCTGGAGTTGGAGGGATCCACCCCTCCACTTT. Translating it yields CAWSWRDPPLHF.

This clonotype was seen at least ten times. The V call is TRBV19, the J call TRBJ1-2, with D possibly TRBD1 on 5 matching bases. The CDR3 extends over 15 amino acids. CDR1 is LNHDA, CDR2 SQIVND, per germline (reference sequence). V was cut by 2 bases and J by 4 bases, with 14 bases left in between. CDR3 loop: CASSIMVGVAYGYTF. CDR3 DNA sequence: TGTGCCAGTAGTATAATGGTGGGGGTTGCCTATGGCTACACCTTC.

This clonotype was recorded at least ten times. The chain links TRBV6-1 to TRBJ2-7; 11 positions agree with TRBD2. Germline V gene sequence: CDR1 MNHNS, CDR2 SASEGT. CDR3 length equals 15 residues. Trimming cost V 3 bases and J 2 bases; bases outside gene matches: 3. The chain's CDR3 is CASSETSGATYEQYF. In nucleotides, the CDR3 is TGTGCCAGCAGTGAGACTAGCGGGGCAACCTACGAGCAGTACTTC.

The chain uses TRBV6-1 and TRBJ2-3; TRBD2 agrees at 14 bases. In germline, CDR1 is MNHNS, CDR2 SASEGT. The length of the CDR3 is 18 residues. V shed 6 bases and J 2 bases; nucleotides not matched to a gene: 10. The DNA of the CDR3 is TGTGCCAGCAGCCGTGGACTAGCGGGGGGTTCGCCCACAGATACGCAGTATTTT. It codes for CASSRGLAGGSPTDTQYF.

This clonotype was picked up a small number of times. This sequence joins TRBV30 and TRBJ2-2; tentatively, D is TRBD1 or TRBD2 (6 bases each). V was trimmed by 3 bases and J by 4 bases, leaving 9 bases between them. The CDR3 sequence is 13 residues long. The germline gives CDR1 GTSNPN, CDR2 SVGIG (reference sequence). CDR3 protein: CAWREGGTGELFF. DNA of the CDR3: TGTGCCTGGAGGGAGGGGGGCACCGGGGAGCTGTTTTTT.

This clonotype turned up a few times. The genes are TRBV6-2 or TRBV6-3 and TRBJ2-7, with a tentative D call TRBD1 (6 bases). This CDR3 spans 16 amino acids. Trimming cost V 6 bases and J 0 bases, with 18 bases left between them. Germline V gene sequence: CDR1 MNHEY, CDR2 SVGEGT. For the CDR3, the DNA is TGTGCCAGCAGGGGTTTACAGGGCCGAAGCTCCTACGAGCAGTACTTC. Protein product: CASRGLQGRSSYEQYF.

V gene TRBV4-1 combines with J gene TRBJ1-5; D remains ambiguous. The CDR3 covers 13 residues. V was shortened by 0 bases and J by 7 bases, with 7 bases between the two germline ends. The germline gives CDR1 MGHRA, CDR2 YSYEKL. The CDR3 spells CASSQELRQPQHF. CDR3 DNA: TGCGCCAGCAGCCAAGAGCTAAGGCAGCCCCAGCATTTT.

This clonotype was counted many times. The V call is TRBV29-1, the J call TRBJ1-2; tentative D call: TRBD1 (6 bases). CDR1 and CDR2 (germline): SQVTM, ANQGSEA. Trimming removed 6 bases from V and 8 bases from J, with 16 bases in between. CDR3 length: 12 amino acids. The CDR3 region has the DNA TGCAGCGTCAGATGGGGGGCGACGGGCTACACCTTC. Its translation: CSVRWGATGYTF. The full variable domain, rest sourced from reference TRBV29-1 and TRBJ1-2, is SAVISQKPSRDICQRGTSLTIQCQVDSQVTMMFWYRQQPGQSLTLIATANQGSEATYESGFVIDKFPISRPNLTFSTLTVSNMSPEDSSIYLCSVRWGATGYTFGSGTRLTVV.

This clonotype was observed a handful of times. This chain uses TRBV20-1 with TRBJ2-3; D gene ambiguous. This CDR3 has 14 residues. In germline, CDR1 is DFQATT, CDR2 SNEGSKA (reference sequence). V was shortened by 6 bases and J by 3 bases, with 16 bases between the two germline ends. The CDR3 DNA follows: TGCAGTGCCCCCAGTTTCCCCGGGACAGATACGCAGTATTTT. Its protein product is CSAPSFPGTDTQYF.

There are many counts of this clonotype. In DNA form, the CDR3 reads TGTGCCAGCAGCTTGACTAGCGGGGTGGAGACCCAGTACTTC. Its protein product is CASSLTSGVETQYF. The gene calls are TRBV11-1 and TRBJ2-5; TRBD2 matches at 11 bases. Germline V CDR1 and CDR2: SGHAT, FQDESV (reference sequence). V lost 3 bases, J lost 5 bases, and 2 bases stayed unmatched. This CDR3 spans 14 amino acids.

The CDR3 nucleotides read TGCGCCAGCAGCACCTTGGAGGGCGCCGGGGAGCTGTTTTTT. Translated: CASSTLEGAGELFF. This sequence joins TRBV4-1 and TRBJ2-2, with D tentatively TRBD2 (6 bases). CDR1 and CDR2 (germline): MGHRA, YSYEKL. This CDR3 is built from 14 residues. V gave up 5 bases and J gave up 6 bases, with 13 bases separating them.

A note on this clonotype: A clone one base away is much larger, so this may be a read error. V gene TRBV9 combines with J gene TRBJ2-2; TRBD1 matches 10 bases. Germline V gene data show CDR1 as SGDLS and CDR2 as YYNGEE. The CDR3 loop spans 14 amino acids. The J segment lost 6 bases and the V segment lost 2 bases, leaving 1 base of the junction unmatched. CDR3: CASSVGTGAGELFF. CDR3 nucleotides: TGTGCCAGCAGCGTCGGGACAGGGGCCGGGGAGCTGTTTTTT.

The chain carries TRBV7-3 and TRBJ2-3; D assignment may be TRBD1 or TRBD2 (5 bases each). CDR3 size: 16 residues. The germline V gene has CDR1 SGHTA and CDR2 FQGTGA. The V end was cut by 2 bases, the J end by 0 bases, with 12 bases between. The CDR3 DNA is TGTGCCAGCAGCTTATATGGGGGAATAAGCACAGATACGCAGTATTTT. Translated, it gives CASSLYGGISTDTQYF.

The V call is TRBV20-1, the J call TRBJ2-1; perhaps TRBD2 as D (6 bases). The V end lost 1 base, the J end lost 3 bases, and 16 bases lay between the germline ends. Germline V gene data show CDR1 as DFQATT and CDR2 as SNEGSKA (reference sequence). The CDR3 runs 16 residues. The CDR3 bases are TGCAGTGCTAGAGCAGTCCCTGGCGGGATCTACAATGAGCAGTTCTTC. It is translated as CSARAVPGGIYNEQFF.

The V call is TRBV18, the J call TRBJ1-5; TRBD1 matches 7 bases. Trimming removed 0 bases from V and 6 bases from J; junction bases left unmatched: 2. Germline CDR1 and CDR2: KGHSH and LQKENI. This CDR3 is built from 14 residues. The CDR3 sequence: CASSPPAGGQPQHF. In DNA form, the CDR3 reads TGTGCCAGCTCACCACCGGCAGGGGGTCAGCCCCAGCATTTT. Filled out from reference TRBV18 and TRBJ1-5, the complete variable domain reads NAGVMQNPRHLVRRRGQEARLRCSPMKGHSHVYWYRQLPEEGLKFMVYLQKENIIDESGMPKERFSAEFPKEGPSILRIQQVVRGDSAAYFCASSPPAGGQPQHFGDGTRLSIL.

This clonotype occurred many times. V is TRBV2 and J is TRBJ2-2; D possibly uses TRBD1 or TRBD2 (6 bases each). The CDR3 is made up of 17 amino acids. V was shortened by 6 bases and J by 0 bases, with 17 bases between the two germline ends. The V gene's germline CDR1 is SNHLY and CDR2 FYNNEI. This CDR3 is CASRAAAGDSNTGELFF. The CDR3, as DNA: TGTGCCAGCAGGGCCGCGGCAGGGGACTCGAACACCGGGGAGCTGTTTTTT.

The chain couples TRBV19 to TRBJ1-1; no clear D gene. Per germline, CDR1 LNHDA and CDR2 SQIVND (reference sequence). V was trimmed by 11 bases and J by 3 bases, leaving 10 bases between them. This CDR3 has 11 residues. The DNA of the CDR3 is TGTGCCTGCCGTGAAGACACTGAAGCTTTCTTT. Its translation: CACREDTEAFF.

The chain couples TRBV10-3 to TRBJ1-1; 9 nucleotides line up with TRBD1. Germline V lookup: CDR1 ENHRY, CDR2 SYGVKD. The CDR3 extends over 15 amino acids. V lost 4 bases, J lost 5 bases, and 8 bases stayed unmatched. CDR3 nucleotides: TGTGCCATCAGTGGTACACAGGGGGCAGGGACTGAAGCTTTCTTT. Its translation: CAISGTQGAGTEAFF.

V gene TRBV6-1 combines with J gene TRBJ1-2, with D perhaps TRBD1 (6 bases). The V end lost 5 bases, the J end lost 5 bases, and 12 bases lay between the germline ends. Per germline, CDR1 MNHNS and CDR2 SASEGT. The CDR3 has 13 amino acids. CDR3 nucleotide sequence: TGTGCCAGCAGTCCCGGGACACCGTATGGCTACACCTTC. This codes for CASSPGTPYGYTF.

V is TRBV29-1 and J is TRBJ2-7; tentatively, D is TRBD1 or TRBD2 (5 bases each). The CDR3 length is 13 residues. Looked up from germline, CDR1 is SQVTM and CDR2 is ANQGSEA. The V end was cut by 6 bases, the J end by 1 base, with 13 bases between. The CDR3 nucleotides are TGCAGCGTCCCCGGGACGGCGTCCTACGAGCAGTACTTC. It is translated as CSVPGTASYEQYF.

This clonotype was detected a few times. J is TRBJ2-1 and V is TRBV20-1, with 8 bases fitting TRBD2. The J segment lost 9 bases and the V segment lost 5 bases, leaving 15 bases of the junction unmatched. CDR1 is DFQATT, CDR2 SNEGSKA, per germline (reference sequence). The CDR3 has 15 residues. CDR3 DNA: TGCAGTGCTCCTCAGGGCGGGGGGCTTGGCGGTGAGCAGTTCTTC. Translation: CSAPQGGGLGGEQFF.

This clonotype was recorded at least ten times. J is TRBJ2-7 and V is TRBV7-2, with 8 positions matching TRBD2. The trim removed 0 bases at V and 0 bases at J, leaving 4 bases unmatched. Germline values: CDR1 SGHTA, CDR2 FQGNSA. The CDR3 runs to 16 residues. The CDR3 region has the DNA TGTGCCAGCAGCTTAGCATTAGCGGGAATCTCCTACGAGCAGTACTTC. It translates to CASSLALAGISYEQYF.

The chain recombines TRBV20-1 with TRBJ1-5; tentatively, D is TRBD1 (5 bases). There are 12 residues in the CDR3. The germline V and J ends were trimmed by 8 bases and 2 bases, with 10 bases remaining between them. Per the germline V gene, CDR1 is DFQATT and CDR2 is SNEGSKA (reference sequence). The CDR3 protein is CSIGVGNQPQHF. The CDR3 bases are TGCAGTATAGGGGTTGGCAATCAGCCCCAGCATTTT.

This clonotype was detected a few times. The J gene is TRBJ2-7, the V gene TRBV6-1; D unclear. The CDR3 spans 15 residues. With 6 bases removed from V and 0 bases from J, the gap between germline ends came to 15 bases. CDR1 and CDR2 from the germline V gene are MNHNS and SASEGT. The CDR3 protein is CASRKYYSNSYEQYF. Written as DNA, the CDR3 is TGTGCCAGCAGGAAATACTACAGCAACTCCTACGAGCAGTACTTC.

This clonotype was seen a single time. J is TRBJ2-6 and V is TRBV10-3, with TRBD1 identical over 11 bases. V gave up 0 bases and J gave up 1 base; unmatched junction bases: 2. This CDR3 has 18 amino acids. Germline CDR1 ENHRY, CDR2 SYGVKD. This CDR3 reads CAISESGQGASGANVLTF. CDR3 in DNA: TGTGCCATCAGTGAGTCTGGACAGGGGGCTTCTGGGGCCAACGTCCTGACTTTC.